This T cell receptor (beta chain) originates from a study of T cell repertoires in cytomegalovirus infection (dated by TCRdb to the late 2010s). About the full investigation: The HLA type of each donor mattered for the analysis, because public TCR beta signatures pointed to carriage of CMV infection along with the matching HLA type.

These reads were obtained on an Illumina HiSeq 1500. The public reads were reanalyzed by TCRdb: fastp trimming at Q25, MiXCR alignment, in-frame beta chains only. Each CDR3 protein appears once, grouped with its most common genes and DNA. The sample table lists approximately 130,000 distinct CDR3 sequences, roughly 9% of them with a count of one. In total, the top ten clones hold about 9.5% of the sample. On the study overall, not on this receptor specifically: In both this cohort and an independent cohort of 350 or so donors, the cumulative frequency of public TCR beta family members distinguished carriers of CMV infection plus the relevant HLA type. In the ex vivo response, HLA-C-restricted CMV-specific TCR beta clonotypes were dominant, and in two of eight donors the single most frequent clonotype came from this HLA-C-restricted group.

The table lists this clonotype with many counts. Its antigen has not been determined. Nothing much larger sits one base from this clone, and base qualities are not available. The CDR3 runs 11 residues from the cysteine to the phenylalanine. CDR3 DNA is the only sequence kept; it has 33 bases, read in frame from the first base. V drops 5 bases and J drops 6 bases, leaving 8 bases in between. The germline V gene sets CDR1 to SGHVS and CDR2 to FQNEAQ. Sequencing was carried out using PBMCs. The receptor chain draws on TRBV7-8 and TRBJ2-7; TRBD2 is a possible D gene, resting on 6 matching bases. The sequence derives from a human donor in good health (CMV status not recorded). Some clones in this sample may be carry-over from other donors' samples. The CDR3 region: CASSREVEQYF. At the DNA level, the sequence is TGTGCCAGCAGCAGGGAGGTCGAGCAGTACTTC.